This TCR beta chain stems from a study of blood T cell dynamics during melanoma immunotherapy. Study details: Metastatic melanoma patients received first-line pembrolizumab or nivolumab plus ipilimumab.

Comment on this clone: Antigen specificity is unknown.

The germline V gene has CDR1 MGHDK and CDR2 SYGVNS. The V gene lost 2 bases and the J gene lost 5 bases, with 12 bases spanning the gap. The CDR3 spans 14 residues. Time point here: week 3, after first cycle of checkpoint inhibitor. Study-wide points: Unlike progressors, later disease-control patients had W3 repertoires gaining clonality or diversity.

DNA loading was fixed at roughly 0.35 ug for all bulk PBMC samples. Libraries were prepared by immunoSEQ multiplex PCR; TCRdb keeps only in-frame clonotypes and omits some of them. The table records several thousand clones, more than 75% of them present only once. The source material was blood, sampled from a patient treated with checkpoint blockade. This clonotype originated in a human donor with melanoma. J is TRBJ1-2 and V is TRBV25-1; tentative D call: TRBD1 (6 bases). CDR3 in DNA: TGTGCCAGCAGTGAACCAGGGGATCGTTATGGCTACACCTTC. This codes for CASSEPGDRYGYTF.